This T cell receptor beta chain came from a study of cytomegalovirus exposure and HLA in healthy donors (TCRdb year 2017). About the investigation overall: An earlier analysis of roughly 500 of the donors reported 250 to 300 Gb of sequence data and 117 million unique TCR beta sequences from 150 million to 200 million T cells. An early release covering about 600 HLA-typed donors comprised approximately 300 gigabases of sequencing data and around 86 million unique TCR sequences. Of the roughly 400 genotyped donors, 65% to 90% fell in the genetic ancestry cluster associated with self-reported Caucasian donors. The study profiled the T cell repertoires of under 700 subjects by immunosequencing and related them to cytomegalovirus serostatus. The study was designed to test whether signatures of past pathogen exposure could be identified by cataloging public T cell receptors. Both class I and class II loci were covered by HLA typing, at four-digit resolution. Donor age, sex, ethnicity and CMV serostatus were collected together with the repertoire data. Besides the first cohort of roughly 640 subjects, a separate validation cohort made up of over a hundred different subjects was used. Among around 400 genotyped donors of the cohort, an average of around 250,000 unique TCR beta nucleotide sequences was sequenced per donor, of which roughly 17% were non-productive. To study patterns of TCR occurrence, a later analysis re-analyzed previously published TCR beta repertoires from around 670 donors and added high-resolution HLA genotyping. Typing coverage differed by locus: A, B, C, DRB1 and DQB1 were typed in about 620-640 donors, DQA1 in 522, DPA1 in roughly 590, and DPB1 in 472. In an earlier analysis of over 550 of the donors, high-throughput TCR beta sequencing was used to judge whether each TCR beta V gene segment behaved as functional or pseudogenic. All discovery cohort repertoires had been generated using a single sequencing platform. Because of strong linkage in the cohort, 5 or 6 DR-DQ haplotypes were treated as single units for association and clustering. The later analysis used no new phenotypic data to find candidate immune exposures, relying instead on TCR beta sequences and their occurrence across donors. High-throughput TCR immunosequencing, statistical association of individual TCRs with disease status, and machine learning were combined to predict cytomegalovirus infection status. In a later genetic analysis, genome-wide SNP genotypes for about 60% of the 666 donors were used, and that subset was treated as a discovery cohort. What the authors observed across the whole study: Some IMGT-functional V segments, including TRBV6-2 and TRBV6-3, could not be told apart with the 87-base-pair reads, so those segments were excluded. In this cohort, only TCR beta chains were sequenced, and detectable features were limited by the absence of alpha or paired-chain data. Roughly uniform sequencing depth across donors was assumed in presence/absence analyses, although this assumption may not hold. A few of the identified cytomegalovirus-associated TCR beta chains were confirmed in vitro to be specific for cytomegalovirus antigens. A later analysis associated 15,000 to 20,000 TCR beta sequences with specific HLA alleles at a false discovery rate of 0.05. An earlier analysis of some 590 of the donors showed that most TCR beta V segments appeared in productive rearrangements either about 87% or about 30% of the time, which broadly matched IMGT annotations. Some 15 rarely observed V segments, including chromosome 9 orphons, were excluded from the earlier analysis of approximately 600 of the donors because counts were too low. Compared with the approximately 670-donor mean, donors in an Asian-associated ancestry cluster had fewer N-insertions in productive TCRs, according to a later genetic analysis. Because HLA typing was missing for some donors at each locus, association tests included only the typed subset. The sequencing pipeline was judged likely to have produced a cluster of highly shared sequence variants as a technical artifact. In a later analysis, HLA-associated TCR beta chains were found to be more clonally expanded and to have lower generation probabilities than equally common non-associated chains. In the study, approximately 160 TCR beta chains were listed as associated with cytomegalovirus. The classifier was reported to diagnose cytomegalovirus status with high specificity and sensitivity in both the original and validation cohorts. A later analysis found that most CMV-associated TCR beta chains appeared HLA-restricted, with HLA associations seemingly driven largely by CMV exposure. In a later analysis, the rate of TCR association differed among HLA loci, with DRB1 alleles having the most associated TCRs and HLA-C alleles having the fewest. Linkage disequilibrium might explain the correlated functional status among segregating V segments, but an unknown experimental factor could not be excluded. The authors suggested that the approach could potentially be extended to other disease states and immunological phenotypes. Strong co-occurrence of HLA alleles, especially DR and DQ, made assigning TCR associations to individual alleles difficult. While some public TCRs were present in many individuals, most TCR sequences turned up only very rarely across donors. A later analysis reported that several top co-occurrence clusters appeared linked to parvovirus B19, influenza, CMV and Epstein-Barr virus. A further reported finding was that TCR beta sequences accurately predicted the HLA-A and HLA-B alleles for most subjects in the first cohort. In a later genetic analysis, a missense DCLRE1C variant was associated with V-gene and J-gene trimming of TCR beta chains, and the association was replicated in an independent cohort. For the cohort, immune exposure information was limited to CMV serostatus.

The cohort was made up of 666 healthy bone marrow donors. At the time of sampling, all cohort members were nominally healthy, though unrecorded immune exposures were likely present. The donor tested CMV seronegative and was one of the 352 seronegative cohort members. A peripheral blood sample was provided by each donor, and peripheral blood mononuclear cells were used for TCR beta sequencing. The Qiagen DNeasy Blood Extraction Kit was used to extract genomic DNA from the blood cell samples. Looking up the germline V gene yields CDR1 MRHNA and CDR2 SNTAGT. From cysteine to phenylalanine, the CDR3 is 17 amino acids long. Only the CDR3 portion is preserved as DNA: 51 bases, with reading frame beginning at the first base. Clipping removes 5 bases from V and 0 bases from J, with 8 as the unmatched junction base count. Library prep was done by the immunoSEQ multiplex PCR assay. For the multiplex PCR, a mixture combining 60 forward primers for TCR Vbeta segments and 13 reverse primers for TCR Jbeta segments was used. A multiplex PCR assay on genomic DNA amplified the CDR3 region of rearranged TCR beta genes. The Illumina HiSeq System was used to sequence the amplified TCR beta libraries as 87-base-pair reads. As for how the authors treated the data: A later analysis tallied roughly 76 million unique TCR beta chains across the 666 repertoires, and approximately 12 million of those chains were shared by two or more donors. A nearest-neighbor algorithm error-corrected the raw reads and collapsed the reads into unique sequences, merging closely related sequences to remove PCR and sequencing errors. To assign V, D and J gene segments, CDR3 sequences were aligned to IMGT reference sequences. Each retained sequence needed at least a six-nucleotide match to both a V gene segment and a J gene segment. A rearrangement was called productive if the CDR3 had no stop codons and remained in frame with V and J, and every other rearrangement was called non-productive. Following IMGT convention, CDR3 was defined as the stretch from the second conserved V-encoded cysteine up to the conserved J-encoded phenylalanine. In an earlier analysis of approximately 500 of the donors, sequences lacking an unambiguous match to a single V gene segment were excluded. An earlier analysis of 500 to 700 of the donors classified V segments as functional when productive rearrangements were above 56.7% and as segregating when the standard deviation between donors was above 5%. A statistical classification framework was built for diagnosing cytomegalovirus status from the catalog of TCR beta chain sequences. In a later analysis, V and J genes were assigned by comparing TCR nucleotide sequences against IMGT/GENE-DB human TR gene sequences. The TCRdist pipeline was used in a later analysis to assign CDR3 sequences and most-parsimonious VDJ recombination scenarios. A later analysis defined each TCR beta chain by its CDR3 amino acid sequence plus V-gene family, and excluded reads lacking a unique V-gene family. To address suspected cross-contamination and a sequencing artifact, a later analysis removed 550 to 750 highly shared, low-generation-probability nucleotide sequences. For each public chain, a later analysis derived a clonal expansion index from normalized ranks of inferred template counts within each repertoire. A later analysis computed generation probabilities with a VDJ recombination model fitted to out-of-frame rearrangements, and checked the results against IGoR. In a later analysis, TCR-TCR, TCR-HLA and TCR-CMV co-occurrence was scored with hypergeometric tests, and a repertoire-size bias correction was applied to TCR pairs. To estimate false discovery rates, a later analysis permuted the HLA or CMV assignments 20 times. In a later analysis, co-occurring TCRs were grouped with DBSCAN, and TCRdist sequence similarity was added when clustering was performed within HLA-allele-positive subsets. Co-occurrence clustering excluded repertoires with fewer than 30,000 or more than 120,000 public chains, plus five with anomalous nucleotide sharing. What TCRdb holds here is the immuneACCESS table cut down to in-frame rearrangements. Part of the clones is not present; checked against another copy, under half of the missing clones reflect an unresolved V gene, and the others are unexplained. The V and J calls and clone size were taken over from that table, and D and trimming were inferred from the DNA. The sample table shows some 45,000 clones, and approximately 67% are seen once. Just under 6.5% of the sample is held by the ten biggest clonotypes.

In regard to this clone: No cognate antigen has been identified for it. No much larger clonotype is one base removed from it; base qualities were not supplied.

Sequenced: PBMCs. The sequence derives from a man younger than 45 in good health and CMV-seronegative. The rearrangement joined TRBV6-4 to TRBJ2-3; 10 nucleotides in the junction match TRBD2. The CDR3 loop reads CASSPLAGAASTDTQYF. DNA sequence: TGTGCCAGCAGTCCTCTAGCGGGAGCCGCTAGCACAGATACGCAGTATTTT.